The clone carrying this TCR beta chain appeared many times. TCR beta CDR3 regions were amplified from RNA. First-round RT-PCR of the TCR CDR3 relied on the HTBI primer set. TCRdb called the multiplex PCR reads again in MiXCR, with one record for every CDR3 protein. The sample consists of around 440,000 distinct CDR3 sequences, about a sixth of them appearing once. Germline CDR1 is KGHSH and CDR2 is LQKENI. The length of the CDR3 is 13 residues. With 3 bases removed from V and 0 bases from J, the gap between germline ends came to 2 bases. The record originates from a study of T cells in Graves' hyperthyroidism and ophthalmopathy. Each patient was aged 18 to 65 and had newly diagnosed hyperthyroidism of under 2 months' duration.

Sequenced sample: blood. This receptor was obtained from a woman aged 18-29 years with Graves' hyperthyroidism. The V and J genes are TRBV18 and TRBJ1-4, with D hard to call. Here the CDR3 reads CASSPATNEKLFF. The CDR3 region has the DNA TGTGCCAGCTCACCTGCAACTAATGAAAAACTGTTTTTT.